These 4 T cell receptor beta chains were sequenced from one sample in a study of cytomegalovirus exposure and HLA in healthy donors. The primer mix had 60 Vbeta and 13 Jbeta primers. Generated by immunoSEQ multiplex PCR, the TCRdb table keeps only in-frame clones and is missing some. The sample consists of roughly 160,000 clones, roughly 79% of them appearing once. The sequencing sample was made of PBMCs. These receptors came from a woman between 45 and 60 years old in good health and CMV-seronegative.

The chain has TRBV5-4 and TRBJ2-5, with TRBD2 identical over 14 bases. The V and J ends lost 3 bases and 2 bases, in that order; junction bases with no gene match: 15. The CDR3 extends over 20 amino acids. Germline V gene data show CDR1 as SGHNT and CDR2 as YYREEE (reference sequence). CDR3 sequence reads: CASSSPTRLAGGEGQETQYF. CDR3 DNA: TGTGCCAGCAGCTCACCAACTCGACTAGCGGGAGGGGAGGGGCAAGAGACCCAGTACTTC.

This chain connects TRBV28 to TRBJ1-5, with D perhaps TRBD1 (5 bases). The germline CDR1 and CDR2 sequences are MDHEN and SYDVKM. V lost 8 bases to trimming and J lost 6 bases, with 17 bases between them. The CDR3 is 14 residues long. CDR3 DNA sequence: TGTGCCAGCGTCCGGGGGGGGTCAGCTCAGCCCCAGCATTTT. Residues: CASVRGGSAQPQHF.

The rearrangement joins TRBV27 to TRBJ1-1, with TRBD1 as a possible D gene (6 bases). The CDR3 contains 15 residues. Looked up from germline, CDR1 is MNHEY and CDR2 is SMNVEV (reference sequence). V gave up 4 bases and J gave up 0 bases, with 12 bases separating them. CDR3 residues: CASSSGQIMNTEAFF. The CDR3 nucleotides are TGTGCCAGCAGTTCAGGACAGATCATGAACACTGAAGCTTTCTTT.

The chain carries TRBV4-1 and TRBJ1-1; TRBD1 is a possible D gene (6 bases). The V and J ends lost 3 bases and 4 bases respectively, with 15 bases between them. The length of the CDR3 is 15 residues. Germline CDR1 is MGHRA and CDR2 is YSYEKL. Written as DNA, the CDR3 is TGCGCCAGCAGCCAGAAACAGGGATTTGGCACTGAAGCTTTCTTT. It yields the protein CASSQKQGFGTEAFF.